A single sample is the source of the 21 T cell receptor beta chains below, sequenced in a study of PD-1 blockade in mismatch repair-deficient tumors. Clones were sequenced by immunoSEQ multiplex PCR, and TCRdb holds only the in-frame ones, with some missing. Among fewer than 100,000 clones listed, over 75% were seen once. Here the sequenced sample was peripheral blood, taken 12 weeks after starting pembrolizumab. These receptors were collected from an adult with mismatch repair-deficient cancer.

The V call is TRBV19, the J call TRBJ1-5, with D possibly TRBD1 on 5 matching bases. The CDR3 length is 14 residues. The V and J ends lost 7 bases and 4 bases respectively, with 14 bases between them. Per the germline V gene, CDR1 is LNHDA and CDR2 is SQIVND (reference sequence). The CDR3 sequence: CASTWTGGNQPQHF. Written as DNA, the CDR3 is TGTGCCAGTACATGGACTGGGGGGAATCAGCCCCAGCATTTT.

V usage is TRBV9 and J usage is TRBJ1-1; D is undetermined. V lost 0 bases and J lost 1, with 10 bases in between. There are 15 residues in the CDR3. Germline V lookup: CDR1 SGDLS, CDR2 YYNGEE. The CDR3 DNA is TGTGCCAGCAGCGTAGCAGGAGGGAAGAACACTGAAGCTTTCTTT. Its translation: CASSVAGGKNTEAFF.

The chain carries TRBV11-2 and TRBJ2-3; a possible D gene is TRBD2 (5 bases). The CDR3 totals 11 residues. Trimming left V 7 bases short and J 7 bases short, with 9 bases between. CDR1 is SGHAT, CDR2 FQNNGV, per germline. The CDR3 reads CASTGGYTQYF. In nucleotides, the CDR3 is TGTGCCAGCACGGGCGGGTATACGCAGTATTTT.

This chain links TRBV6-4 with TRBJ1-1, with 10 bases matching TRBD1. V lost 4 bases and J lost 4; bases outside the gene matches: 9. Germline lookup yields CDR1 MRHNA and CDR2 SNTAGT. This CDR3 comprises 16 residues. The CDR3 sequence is CASSVPLTGGFTEAFF. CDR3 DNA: TGTGCCAGCAGTGTCCCATTGACAGGGGGCTTCACTGAAGCTTTCTTT.

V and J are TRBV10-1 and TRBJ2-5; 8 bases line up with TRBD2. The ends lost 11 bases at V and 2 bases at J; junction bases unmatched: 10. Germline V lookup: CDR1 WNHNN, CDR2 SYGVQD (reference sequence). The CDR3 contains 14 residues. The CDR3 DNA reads TGCGCCCCTAAGACGGGAGGGGATCAAGAGACCCAGTACTTC. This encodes CAPKTGGDQETQYF.

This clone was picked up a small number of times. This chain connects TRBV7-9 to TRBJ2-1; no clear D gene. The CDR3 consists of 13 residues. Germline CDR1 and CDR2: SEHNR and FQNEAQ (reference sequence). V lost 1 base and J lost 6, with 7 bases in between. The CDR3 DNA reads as TGTGCCAGCAGCTTAGGGAGTCTCAATGAGCAGTTCTTC. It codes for CASSLGSLNEQFF.

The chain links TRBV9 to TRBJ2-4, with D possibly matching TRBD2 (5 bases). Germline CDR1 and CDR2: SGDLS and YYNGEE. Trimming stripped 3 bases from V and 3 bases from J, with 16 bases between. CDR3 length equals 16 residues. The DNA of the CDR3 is TGTGCCAGCAGCGCAAACCAAGCGGACGACAAAAACATTCAGTACTTC. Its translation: CASSANQADDKNIQYF. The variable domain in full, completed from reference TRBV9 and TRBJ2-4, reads DSGVTQTPKHLITATGQRVTLRCSPRSGDLSVYWYQQSLDQGLQFLIQYYNGEERAKGNILERFSAQQFPDLHSELNLSSLELGDSALYFCASSANQADDKNIQYFGAGTRLSVL.

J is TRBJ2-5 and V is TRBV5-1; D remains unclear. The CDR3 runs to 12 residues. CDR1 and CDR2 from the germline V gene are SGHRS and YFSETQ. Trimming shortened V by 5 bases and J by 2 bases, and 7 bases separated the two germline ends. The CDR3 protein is CASRESQETQYF. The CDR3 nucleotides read TGCGCCAGCAGGGAATCTCAAGAGACCCAGTACTTC.

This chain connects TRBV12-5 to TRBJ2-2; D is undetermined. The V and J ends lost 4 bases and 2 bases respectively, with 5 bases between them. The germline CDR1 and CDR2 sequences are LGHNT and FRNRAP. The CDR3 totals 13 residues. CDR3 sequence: CASGSYNTGELFF. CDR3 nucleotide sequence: TGTGCTAGTGGTTCCTATAACACCGGGGAGCTGTTTTTT. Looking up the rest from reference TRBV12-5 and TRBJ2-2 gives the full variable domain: DARVTQTPRHKVTEMGQEVTMRCQPILGHNTVFWYRQTMMQGLELLAYFRNRAPLDDSGMPKDRFSAEMPDATLATLKIQPSEPRDSAVYFCASGSYNTGELFFGEGSRLTVL.

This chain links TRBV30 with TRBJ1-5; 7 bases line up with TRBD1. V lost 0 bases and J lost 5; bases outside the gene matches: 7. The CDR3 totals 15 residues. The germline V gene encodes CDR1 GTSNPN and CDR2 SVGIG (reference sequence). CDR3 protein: CAWSVHTGAYQPQHF. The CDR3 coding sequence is TGTGCCTGGAGTGTACACACAGGGGCTTATCAGCCCCAGCATTTT.

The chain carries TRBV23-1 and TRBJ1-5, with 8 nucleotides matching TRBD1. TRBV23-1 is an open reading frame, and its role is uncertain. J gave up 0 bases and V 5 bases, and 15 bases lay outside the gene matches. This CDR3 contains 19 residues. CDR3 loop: CASSFKARDRHFSNQPQHF. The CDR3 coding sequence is TGCGCCAGCAGTTTCAAAGCAAGGGACAGGCACTTTAGCAATCAGCCCCAGCATTTT.

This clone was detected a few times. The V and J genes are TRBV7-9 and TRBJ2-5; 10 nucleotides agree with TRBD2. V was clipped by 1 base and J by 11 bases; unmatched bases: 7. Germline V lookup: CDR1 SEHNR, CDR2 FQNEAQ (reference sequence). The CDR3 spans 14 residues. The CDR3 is CASSLVEGTSDQYF. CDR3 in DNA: TGTGCCAGCAGCTTAGTTGAGGGGACTAGCGATCAGTACTTC.

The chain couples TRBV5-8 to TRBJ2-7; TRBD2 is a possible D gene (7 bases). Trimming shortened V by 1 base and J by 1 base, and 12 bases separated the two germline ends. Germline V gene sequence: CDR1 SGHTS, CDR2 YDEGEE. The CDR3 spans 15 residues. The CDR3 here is CASSLSGGRSYEQYF. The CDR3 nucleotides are TGTGCCAGCAGCTTGTCGGGGGGCCGGTCCTACGAGCAGTACTTC. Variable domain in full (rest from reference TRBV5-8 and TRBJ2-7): EAGVTQSPTHLIKTRGQQATLRCSPISGHTSVYWYQQALGLGLQFLLWYDEGEERNRGNFPPRFSGRQFPNYSSELNVNALELEDSALYLCASSLSGGRSYEQYFGPGTRLTVT.

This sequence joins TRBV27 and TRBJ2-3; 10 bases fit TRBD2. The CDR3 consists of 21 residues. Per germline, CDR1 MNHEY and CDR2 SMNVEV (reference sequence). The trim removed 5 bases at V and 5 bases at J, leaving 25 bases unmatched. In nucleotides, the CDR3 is TGTGCCAGCAGTCCCTGGCGTCAAACCGGGACTAGCGCCGAGCCGGTAGATACGCAGTATTTT. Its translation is CASSPWRQTGTSAEPVDTQYF.

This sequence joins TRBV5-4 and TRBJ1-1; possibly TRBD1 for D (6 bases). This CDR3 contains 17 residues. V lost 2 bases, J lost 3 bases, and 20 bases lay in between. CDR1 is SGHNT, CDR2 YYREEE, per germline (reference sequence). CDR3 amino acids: CASSFLTPGVTHTEAFF. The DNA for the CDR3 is TGTGCCAGCAGCTTTCTTACCCCAGGGGTAACCCACACTGAAGCTTTCTTT.

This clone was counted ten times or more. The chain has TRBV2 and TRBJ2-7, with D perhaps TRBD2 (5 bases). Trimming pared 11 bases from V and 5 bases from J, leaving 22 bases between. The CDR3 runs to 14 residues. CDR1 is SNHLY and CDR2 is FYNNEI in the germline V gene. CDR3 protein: CAEARGLGINEQYF. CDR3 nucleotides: TGTGCCGAAGCCCGAGGGTTGGGGATCAACGAGCAGTACTTC. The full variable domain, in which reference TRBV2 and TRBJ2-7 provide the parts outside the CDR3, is EPEVTQTPSHQVTQMGQEVILRCVPISNHLYFYWYRQILGQKVEFLVSFYNNEISEKSEIFDDQFSVERPDGSNFTLKIRSTKLEDSAMYFCAEARGLGINEQYFGPGTRLTVT.

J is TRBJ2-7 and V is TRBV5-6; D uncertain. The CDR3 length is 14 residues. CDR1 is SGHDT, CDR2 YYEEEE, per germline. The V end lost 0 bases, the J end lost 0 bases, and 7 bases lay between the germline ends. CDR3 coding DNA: TGTGCCAGCAGCTTGGGCAGGCCCTCCTACGAGCAGTACTTC. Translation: CASSLGRPSYEQYF.

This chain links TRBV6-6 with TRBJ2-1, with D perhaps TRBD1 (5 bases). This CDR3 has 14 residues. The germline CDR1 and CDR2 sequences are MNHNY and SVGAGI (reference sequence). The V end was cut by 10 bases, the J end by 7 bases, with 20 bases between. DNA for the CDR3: TGTGCCACCCTGGCAGACAGTCGGACGAATGAGCAGTTCTTC. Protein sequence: CATLADSRTNEQFF.

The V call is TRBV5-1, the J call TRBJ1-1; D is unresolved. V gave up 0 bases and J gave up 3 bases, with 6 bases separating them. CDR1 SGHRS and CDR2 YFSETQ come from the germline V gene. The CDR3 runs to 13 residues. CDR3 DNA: TGCGCCAGCAGCTTGGCTGGGGACACTGAAGCTTTCTTT. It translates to CASSLAGDTEAFF.

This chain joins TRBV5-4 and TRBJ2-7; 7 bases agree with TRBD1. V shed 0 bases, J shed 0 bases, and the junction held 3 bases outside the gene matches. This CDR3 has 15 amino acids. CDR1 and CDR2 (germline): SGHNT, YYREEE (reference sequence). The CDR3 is CASSLDPGGSYEQYF. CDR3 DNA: TGTGCCAGCAGCTTGGATCCAGGGGGCTCCTACGAGCAGTACTTC. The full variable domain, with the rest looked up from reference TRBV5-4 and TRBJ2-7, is ETGVTQSPTHLIKTRGQQVTLRCSSQSGHNTVSWYQQALGQGPQFIFQYYREEENGRGNFPPRFSGLQFPNYSSELNVNALELDDSALYLCASSLDPGGSYEQYFGPGTRLTVT.

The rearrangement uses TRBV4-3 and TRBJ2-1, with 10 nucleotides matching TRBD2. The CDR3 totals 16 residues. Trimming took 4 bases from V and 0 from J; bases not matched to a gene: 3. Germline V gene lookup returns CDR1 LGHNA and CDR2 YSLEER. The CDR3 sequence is CASSPGLANSYNEQFF. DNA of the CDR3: TGCGCCAGCAGCCCGGGACTAGCGAACTCCTACAATGAGCAGTTCTTC.